Each of the 21 T cell receptor beta chains below was sequenced from the same sample in a study of blood T cells in healthy people across ages (dated by TCRdb to between 2014 and 2017). The library relied on 5' RACE. A second about 7 to 12 cycle PCR used a sample-barcoded 5' primer and a J-beta primer mix. The raw public data were reprocessed by TCRdb itself: fastp quality trimming at Q25, MiXCR clonotype calling, in-frame beta chains only. Each entry merges the rows of one CDR3 protein and shows their most common DNA and genes. Present in this sample are approximately 1,700,000 distinct CDR3 sequences, about two fifths of which were seen just once. Jointly, the top ten make up 20% to 25% of the sample. Sequenced sample: blood. Source of these receptors: a human donor in good health.

The gene calls are TRBV29-1 and TRBJ2-2; 7 bases fit TRBD2. Trimming at V came to 4 bases and at J to 5 bases, leaving 4 bases not matched to a gene. The length of the CDR3 is 13 residues. CDR1 SQVTM and CDR2 ANQGSEA come from the germline V gene. For the CDR3, the DNA is TGCAGCGTTGCTTTCGGGGGGACCGGGGAGCTGTTTTTT. It is translated as CSVAFGGTGELFF.

A few counts support this clonotype. The rearrangement joins TRBV4-3 to TRBJ1-4, with D tentatively TRBD1 (5 bases). V lost 3 bases to trimming and J lost 2 bases, with 16 bases between them. The germline CDR1 and CDR2 sequences are LGHNA and YSLEER. This CDR3 region has 17 residues. CDR3 in amino acids: CASSQIQGWATNEKLFF. CDR3 nucleotides: TGCGCCAGCAGCCAGATCCAGGGTTGGGCGACTAATGAAAAACTGTTTTTT.

This chain links TRBV19 with TRBJ2-1; D gene uncertain. Germline-derived CDR1 and CDR2 are LNHDA and SQIVND (reference sequence). CDR3 length: 15 amino acids. Trimming took 5 bases from V and 4 from J, leaving 15 bases between them. CDR3 residues: CASSSPTLQYNEQFF. The CDR3, as DNA: TGTGCCAGTAGTTCCCCGACACTTCAATACAATGAGCAGTTCTTC. The full variable domain, rest sourced from reference TRBV19 and TRBJ2-1, is DGGITQSPKYLFRKEGQNVTLSCEQNLNHDAMYWYRQDPGQGLRLIYYSQIVNDFQKGDIAEGYSVSREKKESFPLTVTSAQKNPTAFYLCASSSPTLQYNEQFFGPGTRLTVL.

This clonotype is a singleton in its sample. The chain employs TRBV3-1 and TRBJ1-6, with D unresolved. V lost 0 bases, J lost 10 bases, and 13 bases lay in between. Per the germline V gene, CDR1 is LGHDT and CDR2 is YNNKEL (reference sequence). The CDR3 has 15 residues. Here the CDR3 DNA reads TGTGCCAGCAGCCAAGATGCCCAGACGGGCTCACCCCTCCACTTT. Protein sequence: CASSQDAQTGSPLHF.

This clonotype appeared a few times. The chain links TRBV18 to TRBJ1-2; D not resolved. Germline values: CDR1 KGHSH, CDR2 LQKENI. The CDR3 length is 16 residues. Trimming stripped 0 bases from V and 2 bases from J, with 13 bases between. Written as DNA, the CDR3 is TGTGCCAGCTCACCACCGCTGCAGTTGACAAACTATGGCTACACCTTC. Its translation is CASSPPLQLTNYGYTF.

This clonotype was detected once. The V and J genes are TRBV21-1 and TRBJ1-2; the listed D gene, TRBD1, was not tested against the DNA. TRBV21-1 is assigned pseudogene status. The CDR3 runs to 16 residues. The CDR3 spells CASSKDRAGSNYGYTF. DNA for the CDR3: TGTGCCAGCAGCAAGGACAGGGCCGGAAGTAACTATGGCTACACCTTC.

This clonotype has only one observation. The chain carries TRBV2 and TRBJ2-7, with D unclear. Trimming cost V 8 bases and J 4 bases, with 15 bases left between them. The length of the CDR3 is 13 residues. The germline V gene encodes CDR1 SNHLY and CDR2 FYNNEI. The CDR3 DNA reads TGTGCCAGCGCCGTTGGGGATTTTTACGAGCAGTACTTC. Protein: CASAVGDFYEQYF.

CDR3 nucleotides: TGTGCCAGCATACTGACAGGGCTCCCCTTCTCTGGGGCCAACGTCCTGACTTTC. This sequence encodes CASILTGLPFSGANVLTF. The chain has TRBV7-2 and TRBJ2-6; TRBD1 matches 7 bases. V shed 7 bases and J 0 bases; nucleotides not matched to a gene: 12. The CDR3 sequence is 18 residues long. Germline V gives CDR1 SGHTA, CDR2 FQGNSA.

The chain is built from TRBV9 and TRBJ1-2; D uncertain. The CDR3 totals 14 residues. In germline, CDR1 is SGDLS, CDR2 YYNGEE. Deletions cut 0 bases from V and 3 bases from J, with 9 bases between. The CDR3, as DNA: TGTGCCAGCAGCGTAGACGGCGACTACTATGGCTACACCTTC. The encoded protein is CASSVDGDYYGYTF.

This clonotype has a count of ten or more. The rearrangement joins TRBV7-9 to TRBJ1-2; no reliable D call. This CDR3 is 14 amino acids long. The V gene lost 6 bases and the J gene lost 5 bases, with 16 bases spanning the gap. Germline CDR1 SEHNR, CDR2 FQNEAQ (reference sequence). The CDR3 bases are TGTGCCAGCAGTTTGGTGGGCCGGCCATATGGCTACACCTTC. It is translated as CASSLVGRPYGYTF.

J is TRBJ2-6 and V is TRBV6-1; D uncertain. V was trimmed by 0 bases and J by 0 bases, leaving 12 bases between them. CDR3 size: 18 residues. Germline CDR1 MNHNS, CDR2 SASEGT. CDR3 amino acids: CASSEAAPSDSGANVLTF. Here the CDR3 DNA reads TGTGCCAGCAGTGAAGCGGCTCCTTCCGACTCTGGGGCCAACGTCCTGACTTTC.

This clonotype was observed a handful of times. CDR3 nucleotides: TGCGCCAGCAGCCAAGACTTGGCCAGGGCGGAGAGGCAGTACTTC. Its translation is CASSQDLARAERQYF. This chain joins TRBV4-1 and TRBJ2-7; the D gene is possibly TRBD1 (5 bases). Germline assignment: CDR1 MGHRA and CDR2 YSYEKL. The CDR3 totals 15 residues. V was pared by 0 bases and J by 9 bases, with 18 bases between.

The rearrangement uses TRBV12-3 or TRBV12-4 and TRBJ2-1; weak D call: TRBD1 (6 bases). This CDR3 has 12 amino acids. The ends were cut back, 5 bases at V and 15 bases at J, with 17 bases in the middle. CDR3 amino acids: CASSPEGEGVFF. CDR3 nucleotides: TGTGCCAGCAGTCCCGAGGGCGAGGGGGTGTTCTTC.

The chain couples TRBV4-2 to TRBJ2-1; a weak D match, TRBD2 (5 bases). V lost 3 bases and J lost 8, with 11 bases in between. The CDR3 spans 13 residues. Germline V gives CDR1 LGHNA, CDR2 YNFKEQ. The CDR3 nucleotides are TGTGCCAGCAGCCAGCCCGACTATGATGAGCAGTTCTTC. Translation: CASSQPDYDEQFF.

This clonotype was found many times. V usage is TRBV6-1 and J usage is TRBJ2-7; 9 positions match TRBD1. This CDR3 has 14 amino acids. V lost 7 bases and J lost 7; bases outside the gene matches: 11. Looked up from germline, CDR1 is MNHNS and CDR2 is SASEGT. CDR3 amino acids: CASIDRDREGEQYF. CDR3 coding DNA: TGTGCCAGCATCGACCGGGACAGGGAAGGTGAGCAGTACTTC.

This clonotype showed up just a few times. The DNA for the CDR3 is TGCAGTGCAAATACAGGGTTAAGTAATTCACCCCTCCACTTT. It codes for CSANTGLSNSPLHF. The chain links TRBV20-1 to TRBJ1-6, with a possible D match to TRBD1 (6 bases). The germline gives CDR1 DFQATT, CDR2 SNEGSKA (reference sequence). There are 14 residues in the CDR3. V was clipped by 6 bases and J by 6 bases, with 15 bases between them.

The chain has TRBV7-2 and TRBJ2-1; 10 positions match TRBD2. Germline assignment: CDR1 SGHTA and CDR2 FQGNSA. Germline trimming cut 3 bases from V and 4 bases from J; bases unmatched to any gene: 6. This CDR3 comprises 16 residues. The CDR3 protein is CASSFQRGGRYNEQFF. The CDR3 nucleotides are TGTGCCAGCAGCTTCCAGCGGGGGGGAAGATACAATGAGCAGTTCTTC.

The rearrangement joins TRBV7-6 to TRBJ2-5; TRBD2 matches 12 bases. The CDR3 has 16 amino acids. Trimming removed 5 bases from V and 11 bases from J; junction bases left unmatched: 15. CDR1 is SGHVS and CDR2 is FNYEAQ in the germline V gene. The DNA for the CDR3 is TGTGCCAGCAGCCCCCGGACTAGCGGGGTCCACAATGAGCAGTACTTC. Its protein is CASSPRTSGVHNEQYF.

This clonotype was detected a few times. The V call is TRBV12-3 or TRBV12-4, the J call TRBJ1-1; tentative D call: TRBD1 (5 bases). V was cut by 6 bases and J by 11 bases, with 22 bases left in between. This CDR3 contains 14 residues. The CDR3 loop is CASRSLTRGVNAFF. The CDR3 DNA follows: TGTGCCAGCAGATCTTTAACTAGAGGGGTGAATGCTTTCTTT.

This clonotype was observed many times. The chain links TRBV29-1 to TRBJ1-2; D unclear. CDR1 SQVTM and CDR2 ANQGSEA come from the germline V gene. Trimming took 3 bases from V and 5 from J, leaving 10 bases between them. The CDR3 has 12 residues. In DNA, the CDR3 is TGCAGCGTTGATGAGTCCAGATATGGCTACACCTTC. Translation gives CSVDESRYGYTF.

The chain is built from TRBV29-1 and TRBJ2-5; 11 bases are shared with TRBD2. The CDR3 spans 14 residues. Unmatched junction bases numbered 11, after V lost 7 bases and J lost 7 bases. Looked up from germline, CDR1 is SQVTM and CDR2 is ANQGSEA. The CDR3 is CSAGSGGALGTQYF. DNA of the CDR3: TGCAGCGCTGGTAGCGGGGGGGCATTAGGGACCCAGTACTTC.